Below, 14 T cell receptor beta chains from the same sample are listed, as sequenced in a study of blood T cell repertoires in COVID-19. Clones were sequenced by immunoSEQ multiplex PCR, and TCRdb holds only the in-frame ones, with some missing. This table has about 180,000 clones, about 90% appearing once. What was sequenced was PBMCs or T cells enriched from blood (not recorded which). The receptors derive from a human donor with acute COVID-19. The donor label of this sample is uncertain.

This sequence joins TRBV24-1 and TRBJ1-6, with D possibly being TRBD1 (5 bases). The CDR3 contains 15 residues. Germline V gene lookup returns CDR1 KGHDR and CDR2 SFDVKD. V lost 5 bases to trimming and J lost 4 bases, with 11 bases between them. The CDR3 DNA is TGTGCCACCAGTGGTTGGGACTTATATAATTCACCCCTCCACTTT. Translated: CATSGWDLYNSPLHF.

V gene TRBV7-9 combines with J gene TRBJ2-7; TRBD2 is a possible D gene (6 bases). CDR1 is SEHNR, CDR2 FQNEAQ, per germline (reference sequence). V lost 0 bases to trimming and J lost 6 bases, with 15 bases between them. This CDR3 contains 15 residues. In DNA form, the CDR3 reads TGTGCCAGCAGCTTAGCAGGGCGGGATCCCCTCGAGCAGTACTTC. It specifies CASSLAGRDPLEQYF.

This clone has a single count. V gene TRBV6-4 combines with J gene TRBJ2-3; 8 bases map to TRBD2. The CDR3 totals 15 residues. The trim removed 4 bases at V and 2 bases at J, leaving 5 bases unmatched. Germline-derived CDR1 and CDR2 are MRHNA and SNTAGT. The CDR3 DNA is TGTGCCAGCAGTGCCACGGGGGGGCCCACAGATACGCAGTATTTT. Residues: CASSATGGPTDTQYF.

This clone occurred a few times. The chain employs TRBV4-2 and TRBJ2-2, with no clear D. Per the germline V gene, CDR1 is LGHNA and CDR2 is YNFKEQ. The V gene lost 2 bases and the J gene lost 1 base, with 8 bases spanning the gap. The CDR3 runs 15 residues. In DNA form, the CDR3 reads TGTGCCAGCAGCCAATTTTTCGGGAACACCGGGGAGCTGTTTTTT. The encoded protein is CASSQFFGNTGELFF.

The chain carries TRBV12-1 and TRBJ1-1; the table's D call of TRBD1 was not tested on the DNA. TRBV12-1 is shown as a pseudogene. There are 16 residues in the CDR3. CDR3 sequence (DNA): TGTGCCAGCAGCTTTGGAACTCAGGGCAGTGGGACTGAAGCTTTCTTT. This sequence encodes CASSFGTQGSGTEAFF.

CDR3 coding DNA: TGCGCCAGCAGCCCCCCGACTAGCGGGGGGGCCTCAGAGACCCAGTACTTC. It encodes CASSPPTSGGASETQYF. The J gene is TRBJ2-5, the V gene TRBV5-1; 14 positions agree with TRBD2. J gave up 4 bases and V 4 bases, and 9 bases lay outside the gene matches. CDR3 length: 17 residues. Germline V gives CDR1 SGHRS, CDR2 YFSETQ.

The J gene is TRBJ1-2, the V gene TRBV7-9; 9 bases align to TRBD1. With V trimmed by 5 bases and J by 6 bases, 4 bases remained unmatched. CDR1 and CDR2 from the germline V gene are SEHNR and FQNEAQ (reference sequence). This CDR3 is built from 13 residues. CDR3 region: CASSAWTGDGYTF. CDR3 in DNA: TGTGCCAGCAGCGCTTGGACAGGGGATGGCTACACCTTC.

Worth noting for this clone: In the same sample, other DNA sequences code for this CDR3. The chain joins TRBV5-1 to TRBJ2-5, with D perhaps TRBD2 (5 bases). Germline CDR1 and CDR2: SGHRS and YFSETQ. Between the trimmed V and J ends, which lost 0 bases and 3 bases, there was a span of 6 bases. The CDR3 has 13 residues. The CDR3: CASSLGGKETQYF. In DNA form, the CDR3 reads TGCGCCAGCAGCTTGGGAGGGAAAGAGACCCAGTACTTC.

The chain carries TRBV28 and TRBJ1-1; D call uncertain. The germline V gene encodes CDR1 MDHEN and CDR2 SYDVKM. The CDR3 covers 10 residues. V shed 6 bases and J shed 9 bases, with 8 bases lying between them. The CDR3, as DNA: TGTGCCAGCAGCCGCGGAAAAGCTTTCTTT. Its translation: CASSRGKAFF.

Here the CDR3 DNA reads TGTGCCAGCAGTTACTCCGAACCGGGACAGGGGCCCTACTATGGCTACACCTTC. Amino acid sequence: CASSYSEPGQGPYYGYTF. This chain uses TRBV6-2 or TRBV6-3 with TRBJ1-2, with TRBD1 matching 10 bases. There are 18 residues in the CDR3. Germline CDR1 reads MNHEY; CDR2 reads SVGEGT. The junction had 10 bases not matched to a gene; V was cut back by 0 bases and J by 3 bases.

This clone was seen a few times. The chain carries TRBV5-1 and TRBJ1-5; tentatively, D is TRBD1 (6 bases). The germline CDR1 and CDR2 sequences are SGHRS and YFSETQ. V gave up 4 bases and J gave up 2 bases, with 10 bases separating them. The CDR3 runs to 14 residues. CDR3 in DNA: TGCGCCAGCAGCCCCGCAGGGGGCAATCAGCCCCAGCATTTT. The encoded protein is CASSPAGGNQPQHF.

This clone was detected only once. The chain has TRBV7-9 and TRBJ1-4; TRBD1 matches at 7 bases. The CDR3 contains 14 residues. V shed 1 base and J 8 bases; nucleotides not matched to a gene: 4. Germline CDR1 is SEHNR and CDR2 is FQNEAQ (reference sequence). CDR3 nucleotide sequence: TGTGCCAGCAGCTTAGGACAGGGTGGAGAAAAACTGTTTTTT. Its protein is CASSLGQGGEKLFF.

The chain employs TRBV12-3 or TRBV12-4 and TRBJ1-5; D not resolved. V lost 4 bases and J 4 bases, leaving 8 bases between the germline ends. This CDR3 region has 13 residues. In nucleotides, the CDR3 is TGTGCCAGCAGTTCCTCCCGTAATCAGCCCCAGCATTTT. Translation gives CASSSSRNQPQHF.

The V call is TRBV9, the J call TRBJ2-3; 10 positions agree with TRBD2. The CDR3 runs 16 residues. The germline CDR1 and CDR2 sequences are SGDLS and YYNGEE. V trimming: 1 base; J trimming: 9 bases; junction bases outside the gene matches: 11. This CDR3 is CASSVSPSGGSWTQYF. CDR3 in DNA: TGTGCCAGCAGCGTATCCCCTAGCGGGGGTAGCTGGACGCAGTATTTT. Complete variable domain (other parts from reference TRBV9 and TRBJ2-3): DSGVTQTPKHLITATGQRVTLRCSPRSGDLSVYWYQQSLDQGLQFLIQYYNGEERAKGNILERFSAQQFPDLHSELNLSSLELGDSALYFCASSVSPSGGSWTQYFGPGTRLTVL.